The rows below give T cell receptor beta chains drawn from one sample of a study of T cell responses to AZD1222 COVID-19 vaccine. Sequencing used immunoSEQ multiplex PCR; TCRdb keeps in-frame clones, though not all of them. The table shows more than 85,000 clones, with roughly 90% occurring only once. Sequencing used peripheral blood, obtained 28 days after the second AZD1222 dose. These TCRs come from an adult who received the AZD1222 COVID-19 vaccine. The CDR3 runs from the conserved cysteine through the conserved F or W. A D gene is named only where the DNA matches it firmly. Size is stated for part of the rows, as once, few or many counts, or as a class when the clone is expanded.

TRBV7-9	.	.	TRBJ2-3	TGTGCCAGCAGCTTAGCGGGGGGCCGCACAGATACGCAGTATTTT	CASSLAGGRTDTQYF
TRBV5-1	TRBD1	once	TRBJ2-3	TGCGCCAGCACCCTTGCGGGACAGGGGGACACAGATACGCAGTATTTT	CASTLAGQGDTDTQYF
TRBV10-3	TRBD1	once	TRBJ2-3	TGTGCCATCAGTGAAGCTTGGGAGAAGGGACAGGGAAGCACAGATACGCAGTATTTT	CAISEAWEKGQGSTDTQYF
TRBV7-8	.	.	TRBJ2-3	TGTGCCAGCAGCTACCCGCGGGTGAGAACAGATACGCAGTATTTT	CASSYPRVRTDTQYF
TRBV4-3	.	.	TRBJ2-1	TGCGCCAGCAGCCAAGGTACAGGGAACAATGAGCAGTTCTTC	CASSQGTGNNEQFF
TRBV18	TRBD1	once	TRBJ1-4	TGTGCCAGCTCACCGCAGGGACAGCCAACTAATGAAAAACTGTTTTTT	CASSPQGQPTNEKLFF
TRBV25-1	TRBD1	.	TRBJ1-2	TGTGCCAGCAGTGAGACAGGGAATGGCTACACCTTC	CASSETGNGYTF
TRBV18	TRBD1	.	TRBJ2-7	TGTGCCAGCTCACTCACGAGAACAGGGGACTACGAGCAGTACTTC	CASSLTRTGDYEQYF
TRBV7-9	.	.	TRBJ1-1	TGTGCCAGCACCACGACGGCGGGGGGCCACACTGAAGCTTTCTTT	CASTTTAGGHTEAFF
TRBV3-1/TRBV3-2	.	.	TRBJ1-1	TGTGCCAGCAGCCAACCGCCTAGGGGGGTTGAGACTGAAGCTTTCTTT	CASSQPPRGVETEAFF
TRBV5-1	.	.	TRBJ2-1	TGCGCCAGCAGCTTGGAGCATGAGCAGTTCTTC	CASSLEHEQFF
TRBV27	TRBD2	.	TRBJ2-7	TGTGCCAGCAGTTTAGGTTGGGGGGGGGACGAGCAGTACTTC	CASSLGWGGDEQYF
TRBV28	.	once	TRBJ2-1	TGTGCCAGCAGTTTAGGAGCCTTAGGGGTTAACAATGAGCAGTTCTTC	CASSLGALGVNNEQFF
TRBV3-1/TRBV3-2	.	.	TRBJ1-6	TGTGCCAGCAGCCAAGGTTCCGCGTATAATTCACCCCTCCACTTT	CASSQGSAYNSPLHF
TRBV19	TRBD1	few	TRBJ1-1	TGTGCCAGTAGTAATGACAGGGGTAGCACTGAAGCTTTCTTT	CASSNDRGSTEAFF
TRBV5-8	TRBD2	.	TRBJ2-7	TGTGCCAGCAGCTTGGAGGTAGCGGGGGCCACCTACGAGCAGTACTTC	CASSLEVAGATYEQYF
TRBV5-1	.	few	TRBJ2-3	TGCGCCAGCAGCCTGTCAATACACGGACTGCCTACTAGCACAGATACGCAGTATTTT	CASSLSIHGLPTSTDTQYF
TRBV7-9	.	.	TRBJ2-5	TGTGCCAGCAGCTTCTCCCTCCCCACCCTCGAGACCCAGTACTTC	CASSFSLPTLETQYF
TRBV5-1	.	once	TRBJ1-1	TGCGCCAGCAGCTTGGCCTCGGGGGTTCCTGAAGCTTTCTTT	CASSLASGVPEAFF
TRBV25-1	TRBD1	.	TRBJ1-1	TGTGCCAGCGAACGAGGACAGGGGGCCACTGAAGCTTTCTTT	CASERGQGATEAFF
TRBV18	TRBD2	.	TRBJ2-3	TGTGCCAGCTCGCCTCTAGCGGGGGGCACAGATACGCAGTATTTT	CASSPLAGGTDTQYF
TRBV7-9	TRBD1	.	TRBJ1-1	TGTGCCAGCAGCTTAGGCGGTCAGGGGGCTAAGCACACTGAAGCTTTCTTT	CASSLGGQGAKHTEAFF
TRBV9	.	.	TRBJ2-1	TGTGCCAGCAGCACCCGAGGACCAACCGAGCAGTTCTTC	CASSTRGPTEQFF
TRBV3-1/TRBV3-2	.	.	TRBJ2-3	TGTGCCAGCACCCAAATGACAAGCACAGATACGCAGTATTTT	CASTQMTSTDTQYF
TRBV25-1	.	.	TRBJ1-3	TGTGCCAGCACGGACCGGGGAAGTGGAAACACCATATATTTT	CASTDRGSGNTIYF
TRBV6-4	.	.	TRBJ2-1	TGTGCCAGCAGGCTAGGGGGGGCCTCTGGTGAGCAGTTCTTC	CASRLGGASGEQFF
TRBV19	.	.	TRBJ2-7	TGTGCCAGTAGTATAGGGGACCTCGAGCAGTACTTC	CASSIGDLEQYF
TRBV6-5	.	.	TRBJ2-7	TGTGCCATCTTCGATATGAGGCACTACGAGCAGTACTTC	CAIFDMRHYEQYF
TRBV2	TRBD1	.	TRBJ1-1	TGTGCCGGAAGACAGGGGGCGAACACTGAAGCTTTCTTT	CAGRQGANTEAFF